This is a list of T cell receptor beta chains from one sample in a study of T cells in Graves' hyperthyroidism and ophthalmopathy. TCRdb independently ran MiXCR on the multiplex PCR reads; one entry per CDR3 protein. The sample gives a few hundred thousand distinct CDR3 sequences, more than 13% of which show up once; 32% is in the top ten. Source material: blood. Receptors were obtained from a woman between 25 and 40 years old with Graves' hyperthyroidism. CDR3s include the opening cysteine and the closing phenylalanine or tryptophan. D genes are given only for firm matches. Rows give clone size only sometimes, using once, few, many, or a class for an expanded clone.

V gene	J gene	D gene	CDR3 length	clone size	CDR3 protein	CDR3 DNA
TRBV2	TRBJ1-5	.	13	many	CASSLLAGEPQHF	TGTGCCAGCAGCCTACTGGCCGGCGAGCCCCAGCATTTT
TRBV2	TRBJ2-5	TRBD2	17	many	CASTGIRASGSRKTQYF	TGTGCCAGCACCGGAATCCGGGCTAGCGGGAGTAGAAAGACCCAGTACTTC
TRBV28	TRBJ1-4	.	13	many	CASSLSQTEKLFF	TGTGCCAGCAGTTTAAGTCAGACGGAAAAACTGTTTTTT
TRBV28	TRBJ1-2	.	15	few	CASSSWEGSTYGYTF	TGTGCCAGCAGTTCCTGGGAGGGGAGCACCTATGGCTACACCTTC
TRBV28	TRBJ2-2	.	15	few	CASTRDGANTGELFF	TGTGCCAGCACCAGGGACGGCGCGAACACCGGGGAGCTGTTTTTT
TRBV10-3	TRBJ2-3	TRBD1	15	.	CAISEGRGLADTQYF	TGTGCCATCAGTGAGGGCAGGGGGCTCGCAGATACGCAGTATTTT
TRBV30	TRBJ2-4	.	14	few	CAWSGLLAKNIQYF	TGTGCCTGGAGTGGACTTTTAGCCAAAAACATTCAGTACTTC
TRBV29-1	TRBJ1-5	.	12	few	CSGTDGDQPQHF	TGCAGCGGTACGGACGGAGATCAGCCCCAGCATTTT
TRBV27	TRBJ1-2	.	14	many	CASSLLGTSWGYTF	TGTGCCAGCAGTTTACTCGGGACAAGTTGGGGCTACACCTTC
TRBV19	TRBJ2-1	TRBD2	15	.	CATRGTSGSDNEQFF	TGTGCCACCCGAGGGACTAGCGGGAGCGACAATGAGCAGTTCTTC
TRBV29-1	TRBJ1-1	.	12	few	CSVVGMYTEAFF	TGCAGCGTTGTCGGGATGTACACTGAAGCTTTCTTT
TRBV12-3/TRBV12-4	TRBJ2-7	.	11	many	CASSSYYEQYF	TGTGCCAGCAGTTCTTACTACGAGCAGTACTTC
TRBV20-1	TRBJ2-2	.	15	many	CSVAGEVFNTGELFF	TGCAGTGTGGCAGGGGAGGTATTTAACACCGGGGAGCTGTTTTTT
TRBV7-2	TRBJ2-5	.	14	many	CASSPGGGEETQYF	TGTGCCAGCAGTCCCGGCGGAGGGGAAGAGACCCAGTACTTC
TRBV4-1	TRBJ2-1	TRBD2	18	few	CASSQARLGLAGGNEQFF	TGCGCCAGCAGCCAAGCCCGTCTAGGACTAGCGGGAGGAAATGAGCAGTTCTTC
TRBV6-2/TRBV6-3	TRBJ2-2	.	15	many	CASYPDGRNTGELFF	TGTGCCAGCTACCCCGACGGGAGGAACACCGGGGAGCTGTTTTTT
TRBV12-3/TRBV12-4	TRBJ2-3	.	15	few	CASSSTPELLDTQYF	TGTGCCAGCAGTTCCACACCGGAGCTGTTGGATACGCAGTATTTT
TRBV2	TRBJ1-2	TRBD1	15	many	CASSDWDRGDYGYTF	TGTGCCAGCAGTGATTGGGACAGGGGAGACTATGGCTACACCTTC
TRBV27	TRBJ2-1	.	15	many	CASSGTKGEKDEQFF	TGTGCCAGCAGTGGGACTAAGGGGGAGAAGGATGAGCAGTTCTTC
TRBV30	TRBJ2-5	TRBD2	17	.	CAWTRGLAGTGAETQYF	TGTGCCTGGACCCGGGGACTAGCGGGGACGGGGGCAGAGACCCAGTACTTC
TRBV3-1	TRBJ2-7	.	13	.	CASSPPSRYEQYF	TGTGCCAGCAGCCCACCGAGTAGGTACGAGCAGTACTTC
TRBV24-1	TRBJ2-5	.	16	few	CATSDLVRGAQETQYF	TGTGCCACCAGTGATTTAGTCAGGGGGGCCCAAGAGACCCAGTACTTC
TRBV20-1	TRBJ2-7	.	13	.	CSARGGIIYEQYF	TGCAGTGCTAGAGGCGGGATTATCTACGAGCAGTACTTC
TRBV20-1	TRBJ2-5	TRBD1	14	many	CSARRTGPQETQYF	TGCAGTGCTAGGAGGACAGGGCCGCAAGAGACCCAGTACTTC
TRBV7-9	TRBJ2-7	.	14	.	CARSYVTQSPEQYF	TGTGCCCGCAGCTACGTGACACAGTCTCCCGAGCAGTACTTC
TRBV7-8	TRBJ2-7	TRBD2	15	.	CASSYGTGGGSEQYF	TGTGCCAGCAGCTACGGGACGGGAGGCGGGAGCGAGCAGTACTTC
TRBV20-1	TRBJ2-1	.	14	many	CSARWGVSYNEQFF	TGCAGTGCTAGATGGGGGGTCTCCTACAATGAGCAGTTCTTC
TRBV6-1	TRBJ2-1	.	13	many	CASSQDDYNEQFF	TGTGCCAGCAGCCAGGACGACTACAATGAGCAGTTCTTC
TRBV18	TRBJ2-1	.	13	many	CASSPFEAEGKFF	TGTGCCAGCTCACCGTTCGAGGCGGAGGGGAAGTTCTTC
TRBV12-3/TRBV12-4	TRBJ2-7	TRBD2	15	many	CASSLSASGRYEQYF	TGTGCCAGCAGTTTATCGGCTAGCGGGAGGTACGAGCAGTACTTC
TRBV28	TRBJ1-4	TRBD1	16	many	CASSSDRGSVLYKLFF	TGTGCCAGCAGTTCAGACAGGGGTTCGGTCCTGTACAAACTGTTTTTT
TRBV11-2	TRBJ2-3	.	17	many	CASSLSGRLANTDTQYF	TGTGCCAGCAGCTTATCGGGACGTCTAGCAAACACAGATACGCAGTATTTT
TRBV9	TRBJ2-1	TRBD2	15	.	CASSASGSIGNEQFF	TGTGCCAGCAGCGCGAGCGGGAGCATAGGCAATGAGCAGTTCTTC
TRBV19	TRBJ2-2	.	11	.	CASSGVGELFF	TGTGCCAGTAGTGGAGTCGGGGAGCTGTTTTTT
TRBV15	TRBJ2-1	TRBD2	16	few	CATSSRYGRADNEQFF	TGTGCCACCAGCTCCCGATACGGGAGGGCCGATAATGAGCAGTTCTTC
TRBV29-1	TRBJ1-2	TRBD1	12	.	CSVDPGTGGYTF	TGCAGCGTTGACCCCGGGACAGGCGGCTACACCTTC
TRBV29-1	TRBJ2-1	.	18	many	CSVVGTFQSTTLFNEQFF	TGCAGCGTTGTTGGCACTTTTCAGTCCACCACCTTGTTTAATGAGCAGTTCTTC
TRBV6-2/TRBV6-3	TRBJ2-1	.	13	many	CASTLDSYNEQFF	TGTGCCAGCACTCTCGACAGCTACAATGAGCAGTTCTTC
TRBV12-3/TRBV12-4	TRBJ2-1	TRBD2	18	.	CASSGPGLAGGYYNEQFF	TGTGCCAGCAGCGGGCCGGGACTAGCGGGAGGCTACTACAATGAGCAGTTCTTC
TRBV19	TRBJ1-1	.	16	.	CASKPRGAGQNTEAFF	TGTGCCAGTAAACCAAGGGGGGCCGGACAGAACACTGAAGCTTTCTTT
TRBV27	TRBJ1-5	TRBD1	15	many	CASSAQTGGGQPQHF	TGTGCCAGCAGTGCCCAGACAGGGGGAGGGCAGCCCCAGCATTTT
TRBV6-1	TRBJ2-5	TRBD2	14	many	CASSRGLAKETQYF	TGTGCCAGCAGCCGGGGACTAGCGAAAGAGACCCAGTACTTC